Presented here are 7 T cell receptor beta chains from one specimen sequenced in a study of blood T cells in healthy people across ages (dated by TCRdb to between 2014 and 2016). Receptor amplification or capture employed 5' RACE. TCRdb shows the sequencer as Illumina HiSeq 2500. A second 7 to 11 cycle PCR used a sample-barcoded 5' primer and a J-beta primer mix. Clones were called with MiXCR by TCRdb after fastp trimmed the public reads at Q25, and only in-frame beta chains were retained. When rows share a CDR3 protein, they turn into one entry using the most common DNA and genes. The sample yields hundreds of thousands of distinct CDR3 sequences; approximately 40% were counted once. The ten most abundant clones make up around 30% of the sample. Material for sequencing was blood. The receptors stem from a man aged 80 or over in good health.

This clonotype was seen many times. CDR3 in amino acids: CAWSTYVNEQFF. The CDR3 DNA sequence: TGTGCCTGGAGTACATACGTCAATGAGCAGTTCTTC. The J gene is TRBJ2-1, the V gene TRBV30; D gene ambiguous. The CDR3 loop spans 12 amino acids. The germline CDR1 and CDR2 sequences are GTSNPN and SVGIG (reference sequence). The V and J ends lost 2 bases and 6 bases respectively, with 8 bases between them.

CDR3 in DNA: TGTGCCAGCAGTCAAGTACCGGGACAGGGGTATGGCTACACCTTC. Amino acids: CASSQVPGQGYGYTF. This rearrangement joins TRBV6-2 or TRBV6-3 to TRBJ1-2, with 10 positions matching TRBD1. The germline gives CDR1 MNHEY, CDR2 SVGEGT. The CDR3 is 15 amino acids. The ends lost 5 bases at V and 5 bases at J; junction bases unmatched: 8.

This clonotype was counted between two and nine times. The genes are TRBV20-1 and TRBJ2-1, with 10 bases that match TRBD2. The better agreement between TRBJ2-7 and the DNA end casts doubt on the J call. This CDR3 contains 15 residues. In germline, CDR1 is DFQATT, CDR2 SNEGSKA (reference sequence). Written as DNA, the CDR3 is TGCAGTGCCCTCACTAGCGGGAACTCCTACAATGAGCAGTACTTC. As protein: CSALTSGNSYNEQYF.

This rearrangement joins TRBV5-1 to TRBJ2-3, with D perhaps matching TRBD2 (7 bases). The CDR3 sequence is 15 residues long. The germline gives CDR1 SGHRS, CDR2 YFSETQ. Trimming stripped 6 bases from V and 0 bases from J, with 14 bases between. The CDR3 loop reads CASKRAGASTDTQYF. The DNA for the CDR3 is TGCGCCAGCAAAAGGGCGGGGGCTAGCACAGATACGCAGTATTTT.

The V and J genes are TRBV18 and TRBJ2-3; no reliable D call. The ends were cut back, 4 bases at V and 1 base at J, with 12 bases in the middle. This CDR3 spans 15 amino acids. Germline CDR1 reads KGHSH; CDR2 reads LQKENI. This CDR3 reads CASSLSVPRTDTQYF. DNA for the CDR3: TGTGCCAGCTCACTTTCTGTACCCCGCACAGATACGCAGTATTTT.

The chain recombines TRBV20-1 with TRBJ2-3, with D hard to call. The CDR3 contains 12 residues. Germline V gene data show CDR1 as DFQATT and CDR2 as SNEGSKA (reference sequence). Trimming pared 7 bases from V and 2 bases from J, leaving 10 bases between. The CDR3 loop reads CSGTQLTDTQYF. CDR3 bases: TGCAGTGGGACGCAACTCACAGATACGCAGTATTTT.

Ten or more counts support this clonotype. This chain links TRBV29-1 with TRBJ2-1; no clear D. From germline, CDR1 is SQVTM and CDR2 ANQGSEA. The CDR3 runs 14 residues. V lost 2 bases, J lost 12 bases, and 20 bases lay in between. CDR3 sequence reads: CSVENPGQVRAQFF. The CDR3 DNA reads TGCAGCGTTGAAAACCCGGGCCAGGTCAGAGCGCAGTTCTTC.